These 17 T cell receptor beta chains share one sample of origin, sequenced in a study of metastatic and nonmetastatic thyroid tumors. TCRdb re-called clones from the PCR reads using MiXCR. The sample holds about 59,000 clones, around 15% seen once. Thyroid surgery was preceded by no treatment in any patient. The sample was blood. The receptor source for this set is a male donor with papillary thyroid cancer or a benign thyroid nodule (not recorded which). Some clones in this sample may be carry-over from other donors' samples.

This clone was detected many times. The CDR3 here is CASSQYWDRNRSGYTF. The CDR3 nucleotides are TGTGCCAGCAGCCAATACTGGGACAGGAATCGATCAGGCTACACCTTC. The V call is TRBV4-2, the J call TRBJ1-2, with 8 positions matching TRBD1. This CDR3 comprises 16 residues. Germline V gene lookup returns CDR1 LGHNA and CDR2 YNFKEQ. Trimming removed 2 bases from V and 8 bases from J; junction bases left unmatched: 13.

This clone was seen a few times. Being one base from a much bigger clone, this may be a read error. In the same sample, other DNA sequences code for this CDR3. V usage is TRBV7-7 and J usage is TRBJ2-2; D gene uncertain. The CDR3 is made up of 18 amino acids. Looked up from germline, CDR1 is SSHAT and CDR2 is FNYEAQ (reference sequence). The chain's CDR3 is CASSLSPRYSQVSGELFF. The CDR3 DNA is TGTGCTAGCAGCTTATCCCCCAGATACAGTCAGGTTTCCGGTGAGCTGTTTTTT.

Comment on this clone: Its ends do not fully match the called genes, so a read error is possible. This chain joins TRBV2 and TRBJ2-6; D might be TRBD1 (5 bases). Germline loops: CDR1 SNHLY, CDR2 FYNNEI. The CDR3 is 15 amino acids. CDR3 residues: CASIQTASRANVLTF. CDR3 nucleotide sequence: TGTGCCAGCATCCAGACAGCCTCTCGGGCCAACGTCCTAACTTTC.

In this sample, this clone turned up many times. The chain carries TRBV4-3 and TRBJ1-1, with no clear D. Looked up from germline, CDR1 is LGHNA and CDR2 is YSLEER. With 0 bases removed from V and 3 bases from J, the gap between germline ends came to 8 bases. The CDR3 has 14 residues. CDR3 amino acids: CASSQESGHTEAFF. The CDR3, as DNA: TGCGCCAGCAGCCAAGAGTCTGGCCACACTGAAGCTTTCTTT.

This clone was seen at least ten times. This chain connects TRBV7-3 to TRBJ2-6; no clear D. Germline-derived CDR1 and CDR2 are SGHTA and FQGTGA. The CDR3 has 13 residues. The ends were cut back, 4 bases at V and 1 base at J, with 2 bases in the middle. CDR3 nucleotides: TGTGCCAGCAGCTCTTCTGGGGCCAACGTCCTGACTTTC. Its protein product is CASSSSGANVLTF. Full variable domain (outside the CDR3, taken from reference TRBV7-3 and TRBJ2-6): GAGVSQTPSNKVTEKGKYVELRCDPISGHTALYWYRQSLGQGPEFLIYFQGTGAADDSGLPNDRFFAVRPEGSVSTLKIQRTERGDSAVYLCASSSSGANVLTFGAGSRLTVL.

This clone was counted a single time. CDR3 sequence (DNA): TGTGCCAGCAGCTTAGTAGCGGGAGCGTATAATGAGCAGTTCTTC. As protein: CASSLVAGAYNEQFF. J is TRBJ2-1 and V is TRBV11-3, with TRBD2 identical over 9 bases. Germline V gene data show CDR1 as SGHNT and CDR2 as YENEEA. The CDR3 spans 15 residues. J was trimmed by 7 bases and V by 1 base; bases with no gene match: 5.

For this clone: This may arise from a read error, as a much more abundant clone is one base away. This chain links TRBV4-1 with TRBJ2-3; TRBD2 is a possible D gene (5 bases). This CDR3 has 14 residues. Germline assignment: CDR1 MGHRA and CDR2 YSYEKL. CDR3 bases: TGCGCCAGCAGCCTTCCGTCTAGCAAAGATACGCAGTATTTT. Its translation is CASSLPSSKDTQYF.

Of note for this clone: With a much larger clone just one base away, this may be a read error. DNA of the CDR3: TGCGCCAGCAGCAGGGGTTCCAATAGAGCTAATGAAAAACTGTTTTTT. It is translated as CASSRGSNRANEKLFF. This rearrangement joins TRBV5-1 to TRBJ1-4; a possible D gene is TRBD1 (5 bases). The CDR3 is made up of 16 amino acids. From germline, CDR1 is SGHRS and CDR2 YFSETQ. V was pared by 4 bases and J by 3 bases, with 16 bases between.

The table lists this clone with many counts. The chain couples TRBV12-3 or TRBV12-4 to TRBJ2-3; the match to TRBD2 covers 11 bases. There are 16 residues in the CDR3. The junction had 7 bases not matched to a gene; V was cut back by 6 bases and J by 2 bases. The CDR3 protein is CASRVLAGAPTDTQYF. The CDR3, as DNA: TGTGCCAGCAGAGTACTAGCGGGAGCTCCCACAGATACGCAGTATTTT.

This clone has at least ten counts. This rearrangement joins TRBV7-3 to TRBJ1-1, with 7 bases fitting TRBD1. J was trimmed by 4 bases and V by 5 bases; bases with no gene match: 7. This CDR3 spans 14 amino acids. Germline V lookup: CDR1 SGHTA, CDR2 FQGTGA. The CDR3 nucleotides read TGTGCCAGCAGCCCACAGGGGCCGATCACTGAAGCTTTCTTT. Translated, it gives CASSPQGPITEAFF. The full variable domain, completed using reference TRBV7-3 and TRBJ1-1, is GAGVSQTPSNKVTEKGKYVELRCDPISGHTALYWYRQSLGQGPEFLIYFQGTGAADDSGLPNDRFFAVRPEGSVSTLKIQRTERGDSAVYLCASSPQGPITEAFFGQGTRLTVV.

This clone appeared many times. This sequence joins TRBV20-1 and TRBJ2-1; a possible D gene is TRBD1 (6 bases). Germline CDR1 reads DFQATT; CDR2 reads SNEGSKA (reference sequence). V was pared by 3 bases and J by 8 bases, with 17 bases between. The CDR3 spans 14 residues. The chain's CDR3 is CSARGVQGDHEQFF. The CDR3 nucleotides are TGCAGTGCTAGGGGCGTACAGGGAGACCATGAGCAGTTCTTC.

This clone occurred many times. The chain uses TRBV6-1 and TRBJ2-7; TRBD1 matches 9 bases. With 3 bases clipped from V and 13 bases from J, the junction kept 10 bases outside the gene matches. The CDR3 is 13 residues long. Germline V CDR1 and CDR2: MNHNS, SASEGT. The CDR3 DNA follows: TGTGCCAGCAGTGACCCCCTGGGGACAGGGATATACTTC. Translation gives CASSDPLGTGIYF.

This clone has at least ten counts. This rearrangement joins TRBV9 to TRBJ2-5; D gene uncertain. CDR3 size: 13 residues. V lost 3 bases and J 5 bases, leaving 11 bases between the germline ends. Germline loops: CDR1 SGDLS, CDR2 YYNGEE. CDR3 sequence: CASSANGGETQYF. CDR3 DNA sequence: TGTGCCAGCAGCGCGAACGGTGGGGAGACCCAGTACTTC. Looking up the rest from reference TRBV9 and TRBJ2-5 gives the full variable domain: DSGVTQTPKHLITATGQRVTLRCSPRSGDLSVYWYQQSLDQGLQFLIQYYNGEERAKGNILERFSAQQFPDLHSELNLSSLELGDSALYFCASSANGGETQYFGPGTRLLVL.

This rearrangement joins TRBV10-1 to TRBJ2-7, with D uncertain. Germline CDR1 reads WNHNN; CDR2 reads SYGVQD (reference sequence). The CDR3 extends over 12 amino acids. Trimming cost V 10 bases and J 1 base, with 11 bases left between them. CDR3 bases: TGCGCCATCCCTGACGCGTCCTACGAGCAGTACGTC. Encoded protein: CAIPDASYEQYV.

This clone appeared a few times. The chain employs TRBV12-3 or TRBV12-4 and TRBJ2-4, with 8 bases identical to TRBD2. V gave up 8 bases and J gave up 8 bases; unmatched junction bases: 14. The CDR3 loop spans 15 amino acids. For the CDR3, the DNA is TGTGCCAGCGCTTCAGGCGGGACTAGTGCATACATTCAGTACTTC. The encoded protein is CASASGGTSAYIQYF.

This clone was picked up many times. A much larger clonotype is one base distant, so this may be a read error. V gene TRBV6-1 combines with J gene TRBJ1-1; D ambiguous. CDR1 and CDR2 (germline): MNHNS, SASEGT. Deletions cut 4 bases from V and 0 bases from J, with 12 bases between. The CDR3 has 15 residues. The DNA for the CDR3 is TGTGCCAGCAGTGGGGGAAGTCCAGTGAACACTGAAGCTTTCTTT. Protein sequence: CASSGGSPVNTEAFF.

This clone occurred many times. The chain is built from TRBV5-1 and TRBJ2-2; D is ambiguous. From germline, CDR1 is SGHRS and CDR2 YFSETQ. The CDR3 covers 15 residues. V lost 0 bases and J 0 bases, leaving 6 bases between the germline ends. The CDR3 nucleotides are TGCGCCAGCAGCTTGGAAATTCCGAACACCGGGGAGCTGTTTTTT. Protein: CASSLEIPNTGELFF.